A selection of T cell receptor beta chains follows, all from one sample in a study of blood T cell repertoires in COVID-19. Assay used: immunoSEQ multiplex PCR; TCRdb lists only in-frame clones, some missing. The repertoire has roughly 310,000 clones, roughly 88% of them found once; the top ten carry approximately 4%. The sequencing sample was made of peripheral blood. The receptors here all came from a woman between 45 and 65 years old with active or convalescent COVID-19. CDR3s include the opening cysteine and the closing phenylalanine or tryptophan. The order of the fields is clone size, D gene, J gene, V gene, CDR3 protein. A D gene is named only where the DNA matches it firmly. Size is omitted from some rows. Given values are once, few, many or a class for expanded clones.

clone size: -
D gene: -
J gene: TRBJ1-1
V gene: TRBV18
CDR3 protein: CASSGLGANTEAFF

clone size: -
D gene: -
J gene: TRBJ2-6
V gene: TRBV4-1
CDR3 protein: CASSQGTGSANVLTF

clone size: -
D gene: TRBD2
J gene: TRBJ2-2
V gene: TRBV19
CDR3 protein: CASRVAGETGELFF

clone size: -
D gene: TRBD2
J gene: TRBJ2-7
V gene: TRBV19
CDR3 protein: CASSPGGTHSYEQYF

clone size: -
D gene: TRBD2
J gene: TRBJ2-1
V gene: TRBV11-2
CDR3 protein: CASSFVIGGNNEQFF

clone size: -
D gene: -
J gene: TRBJ1-2
V gene: TRBV5-1
CDR3 protein: CASSPPGGYGYTF

clone size: -
D gene: -
J gene: TRBJ1-1
V gene: TRBV7-2
CDR3 protein: CASSLQGDTEAFF

clone size: -
D gene: TRBD1
J gene: TRBJ1-2
V gene: TRBV19
CDR3 protein: CASRDPGQGNYGYTF

clone size: -
D gene: TRBD1
J gene: TRBJ2-5
V gene: TRBV3-1/TRBV3-2
CDR3 protein: CASSLRPGGWETQYF

clone size: -
D gene: -
J gene: TRBJ1-1
V gene: TRBV19
CDR3 protein: CASSILNTEAFF

clone size: -
D gene: TRBD2
J gene: TRBJ2-1
V gene: TRBV28
CDR3 protein: CASEGIGLASNEQFF

clone size: -
D gene: -
J gene: TRBJ2-1
V gene: TRBV6-2/TRBV6-3
CDR3 protein: CASSRGVVINEQFF

clone size: -
D gene: -
J gene: TRBJ1-1
V gene: TRBV25-1
CDR3 protein: CASSEAGGILSEAFF

clone size: -
D gene: -
J gene: TRBJ1-6
V gene: TRBV28
CDR3 protein: CASSFQGLSSPLHF

clone size: -
D gene: TRBD2
J gene: TRBJ2-2
V gene: TRBV7-3
CDR3 protein: CASSLTRLAGGQTGELFF

clone size: few
D gene: -
J gene: TRBJ1-1
V gene: TRBV7-2
CDR3 protein: CASSLVRGLTEAFF

clone size: once
D gene: -
J gene: TRBJ1-1
V gene: TRBV4-1
CDR3 protein: CASSLLISGMNTEAFF

clone size: -
D gene: -
J gene: TRBJ1-4
V gene: TRBV5-6
CDR3 protein: CASSLVRDEKLFF

clone size: -
D gene: -
J gene: TRBJ2-1
V gene: TRBV3-1/TRBV3-2
CDR3 protein: CASSQYIEQFF

clone size: -
D gene: TRBD1
J gene: TRBJ1-1
V gene: TRBV30
CDR3 protein: CAWGVTGGNTEAFF

clone size: -
D gene: TRBD2
J gene: TRBJ2-2
V gene: TRBV20-1
CDR3 protein: CSASVGGGMDTGELFF

clone size: -
D gene: -
J gene: TRBJ1-1
V gene: TRBV7-9
CDR3 protein: CASSSQQGPTEAFF

clone size: -
D gene: -
J gene: TRBJ1-5
V gene: TRBV14
CDR3 protein: CASSQGPYQPQHF

clone size: -
D gene: -
J gene: TRBJ2-2
V gene: TRBV19
CDR3 protein: CASSIQAGELFF

clone size: -
D gene: TRBD1
J gene: TRBJ1-5
V gene: TRBV5-5
CDR3 protein: CASSLTGVYQPQHF

clone size: once
D gene: TRBD1
J gene: TRBJ1-4
V gene: TRBV2
CDR3 protein: CASSDRAANEKLFF

clone size: -
D gene: TRBD2
J gene: TRBJ2-5
V gene: TRBV6-2/TRBV6-3
CDR3 protein: CASGQREAGETQYF

clone size: -
D gene: -
J gene: TRBJ2-5
V gene: TRBV15
CDR3 protein: CATSRDRRVQETQYF

clone size: -
D gene: -
J gene: TRBJ2-7
V gene: TRBV12-3/TRBV12-4
CDR3 protein: CASSSEGEQYF

clone size: -
D gene: -
J gene: TRBJ1-6
V gene: TRBV6-5
CDR3 protein: CASSWGEDSPLHF

clone size: -
D gene: -
J gene: TRBJ1-2
V gene: TRBV6-5
CDR3 protein: CASSYSTGGRYTF